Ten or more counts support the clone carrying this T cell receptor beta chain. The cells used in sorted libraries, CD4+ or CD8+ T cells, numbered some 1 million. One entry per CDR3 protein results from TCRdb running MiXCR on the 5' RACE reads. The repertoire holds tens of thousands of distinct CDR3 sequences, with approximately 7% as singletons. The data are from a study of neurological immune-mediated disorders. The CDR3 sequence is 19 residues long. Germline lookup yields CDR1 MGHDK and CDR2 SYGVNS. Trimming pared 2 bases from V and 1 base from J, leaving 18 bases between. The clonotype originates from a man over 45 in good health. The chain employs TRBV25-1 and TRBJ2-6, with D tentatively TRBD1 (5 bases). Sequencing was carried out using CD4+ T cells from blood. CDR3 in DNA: TGTGCCAGCAGTGAAGGGGCAGGCGTAACCTATTCTGGGGCCAACGTCCTGACTTTC. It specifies CASSEGAGVTYSGANVLTF.